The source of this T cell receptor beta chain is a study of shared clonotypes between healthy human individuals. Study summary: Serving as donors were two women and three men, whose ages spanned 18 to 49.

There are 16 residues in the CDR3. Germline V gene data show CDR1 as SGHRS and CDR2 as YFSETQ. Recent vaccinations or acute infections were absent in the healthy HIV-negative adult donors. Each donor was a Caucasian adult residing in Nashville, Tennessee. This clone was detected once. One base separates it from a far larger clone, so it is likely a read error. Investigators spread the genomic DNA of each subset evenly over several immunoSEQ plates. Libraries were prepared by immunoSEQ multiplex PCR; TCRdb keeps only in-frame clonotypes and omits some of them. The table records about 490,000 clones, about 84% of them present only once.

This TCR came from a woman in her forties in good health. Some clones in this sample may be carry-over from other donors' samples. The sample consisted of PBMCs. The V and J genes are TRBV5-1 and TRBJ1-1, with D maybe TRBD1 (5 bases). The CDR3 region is CAGSLWSMTGGGEAFF. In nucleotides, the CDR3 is TGCGCCGGCAGCTTGTGGTCTATGACCGGCGGGGGTGAAGCTTTCTTT.